A selection of T cell receptor beta chains follows, all from one sample in a study of graft-versus-host responses after intestinal transplantation. Sequencing used immunoSEQ multiplex PCR; TCRdb keeps in-frame clones, though not all of them. The table lists tens of thousands of clones, 75% to 90% of them singletons, with around 0.11% in the top ten. These receptors are not linked to any known antigen. The source material was unstimulated CD4+ T cells sorted from spleen or lymph node cells, sampled before intestinal transplant. These TCRs come from a human donor who received an intestinal transplant. Both conserved end residues are part of each CDR3.

v_gene: TRBV18
j_gene: TRBJ2-7
CDR3aa: CASSPPTGGGYEQYF

v_gene: TRBV29-1
j_gene: TRBJ2-7
CDR3aa: CSVEVWGDSYEQYF

v_gene: TRBV5-5
j_gene: TRBJ2-4
CDR3aa: CASSLQPDISDLYF

v_gene: TRBV10-1
j_gene: TRBJ2-3
CDR3aa: CASSESLAGADTQYF

v_gene: TRBV6-5
j_gene: TRBJ1-6
CDR3aa: CASSYGGRYNSPLHF

v_gene: TRBV5-6
j_gene: TRBJ1-4
CDR3aa: CASSLRDKKNEKLFF

v_gene: TRBV7-8
j_gene: TRBJ2-7
CDR3aa: CASSVVDRFSYEQYF

v_gene: TRBV7-8
j_gene: TRBJ1-5
CDR3aa: CASSPLTGSQPQHF

v_gene: TRBV5-1
j_gene: TRBJ2-5
CDR3aa: CASSGGDRDVETQYF

v_gene: TRBV10-2
j_gene: TRBJ2-7
CDR3aa: CASSESGQGYYEQYF

v_gene: TRBV4-1
j_gene: TRBJ1-1
CDR3aa: CASSQDRGTEAFF

v_gene: TRBV5-6
j_gene: TRBJ2-7
CDR3aa: CASSLVAGYEQYF

v_gene: TRBV6-5
j_gene: TRBJ1-1
CDR3aa: CASSYSGGWDTEAFF

v_gene: TRBV7-8
j_gene: TRBJ2-4
CDR3aa: CASSYGRGRTKNIQYF

v_gene: TRBV10-3
j_gene: TRBJ1-2
CDR3aa: CAISESETPFGYTF

v_gene: TRBV29-1
j_gene: TRBJ2-1
CDR3aa: CSVVVGGYNEQFF

v_gene: TRBV18
j_gene: TRBJ2-2
CDR3aa: CASSPRYTGELFF

v_gene: TRBV2
j_gene: TRBJ1-1
CDR3aa: CASSKNGAVNTEAFF

v_gene: TRBV10-1
j_gene: TRBJ1-6
CDR3aa: CASSRGGTGNSPLHF

v_gene: TRBV7-2
j_gene: TRBJ2-7
CDR3aa: CASSKDPLVIEQYF

v_gene: TRBV2
j_gene: TRBJ2-1
CDR3aa: CASSGEGRGEQFF

v_gene: TRBV6-1
j_gene: TRBJ1-5
CDR3aa: CASTLDRAINQPQHF

v_gene: TRBV6-5
j_gene: TRBJ2-7
CDR3aa: CASRPRDRDYEQYF

v_gene: TRBV7-6
j_gene: TRBJ1-1
CDR3aa: CASTQGQGGTEAFF

v_gene: TRBV7-9
j_gene: TRBJ2-3
CDR3aa: CATANSGGAGDTQYF

v_gene: TRBV6-5
j_gene: TRBJ2-1
CDR3aa: CASTTGQGRQFF

v_gene: TRBV6-1
j_gene: TRBJ2-7
CDR3aa: CASNIRDRFYEQYF

v_gene: TRBV7-8
j_gene: TRBJ1-5
CDR3aa: CASSPSFEPQHF

v_gene: TRBV4-1
j_gene: TRBJ1-5
CDR3aa: CASSQEAQGRNTNQPQHF

v_gene: TRBV2
j_gene: TRBJ2-2
CDR3aa: CASSESGRAGELFF

v_gene: TRBV2
j_gene: TRBJ2-1
CDR3aa: CASSEAGQNEQFF

v_gene: TRBV7-8
j_gene: TRBJ2-1
CDR3aa: CASTADRGQGEQFF

v_gene: TRBV7-9
j_gene: TRBJ1-2
CDR3aa: CASSIPQGAGGYTF

v_gene: TRBV29-1
j_gene: TRBJ2-5
CDR3aa: CSVSRGSETQYF

v_gene: TRBV12-5
j_gene: TRBJ1-1
CDR3aa: CASGSGTGANTEAFF

v_gene: TRBV4-1
j_gene: TRBJ2-5
CDR3aa: CASRPAGGGETQYF

v_gene: TRBV5-6
j_gene: TRBJ1-2
CDR3aa: CASSLGGTGLYGYTF

v_gene: TRBV1
j_gene: TRBJ1-4
CDR3aa: CTRGGPNEKLFF

v_gene: TRBV11-2
j_gene: TRBJ1-2
CDR3aa: CASSRQGGYGYTF

v_gene: TRBV9
j_gene: TRBJ1-1
CDR3aa: CASSVVSGNTEAFF

v_gene: TRBV6-1
j_gene: TRBJ1-6
CDR3aa: CASSGPGQGTPLHF

v_gene: TRBV2
j_gene: TRBJ1-5
CDR3aa: CASRSGGNQPQHF

v_gene: TRBV15
j_gene: TRBJ1-5
CDR3aa: CATSRTGAGVGQPQHF

v_gene: TRBV19
j_gene: TRBJ2-2
CDR3aa: CASSWGQGGDAGELFF

v_gene: TRBV6-1
j_gene: TRBJ1-2
CDR3aa: CASRSFVAGFYGYTF

v_gene: TRBV5-1
j_gene: TRBJ2-3
CDR3aa: CASSLAVTSVTDTQYF

v_gene: TRBV9
j_gene: TRBJ2-7
CDR3aa: CASSVQAGISYEQYF

v_gene: TRBV7-6
j_gene: TRBJ2-1
CDR3aa: CASSATSGGSNEQFF

v_gene: TRBV19
j_gene: TRBJ2-1
CDR3aa: CASSTLAGGRIEQFF

v_gene: TRBV7-9
j_gene: TRBJ1-1
CDR3aa: CASSTGTLNTEAFF

v_gene: TRBV2
j_gene: TRBJ2-3
CDR3aa: CASSARTPWTDTQYF

v_gene: TRBV25-1
j_gene: TRBJ1-6
CDR3aa: CASSVGGNSPLHF

v_gene: TRBV2
j_gene: TRBJ2-7
CDR3aa: CASSVPLRLAGAVEQYF

v_gene: TRBV9
j_gene: TRBJ1-3
CDR3aa: CASSVEALGGGNTIYF

v_gene: TRBV27
j_gene: TRBJ1-3
CDR3aa: CASSRDSSGNTIYF

v_gene: TRBV27
j_gene: TRBJ2-7
CDR3aa: CASSRGQYYEQYF

v_gene: TRBV7-9
j_gene: TRBJ1-1
CDR3aa: CASSPSGYSEAFF

v_gene: TRBV10-1
j_gene: TRBJ2-7
CDR3aa: CASSPASGGTKQYF

v_gene: TRBV2
j_gene: TRBJ2-1
CDR3aa: CATNRDSPYNEQFF